A selection of T cell receptor beta chains follows, all from one sample in a study of blood T cells in healthy people across ages. MiXCR, run by TCRdb on the 5' RACE reads, gives a single entry per CDR3 protein. The sample includes hundreds of thousands of distinct CDR3 sequences, about 56% of them seen just once. The specimen was blood. The receptors come from a man in his forties or fifties in good health. CDR3s include the opening cysteine and the closing phenylalanine or tryptophan. D genes are given only for firm matches. Rows give clone size only sometimes, using once, few, many, or a class for an expanded clone.

d_call: TRBD2
cdr3_length: 16
clone_size: -
v_call: TRBV24-1
j_call: TRBJ2-1
cdr3_nt: TGTGCCACCAGTGACCCGACTAGCGGGTGGAACAATGAGCAGTTCTTC
cdr3_aa: CATSDPTSGWNNEQFF

d_call: -
cdr3_length: 16
clone_size: -
v_call: TRBV9
j_call: TRBJ2-1
cdr3_nt: TGTGCCAGCAGCGTAGGGCGGGAAAGCTCCTACAATGAGCAGTTCTTC
cdr3_aa: CASSVGRESSYNEQFF

d_call: TRBD2
cdr3_length: 15
clone_size: many
v_call: TRBV12-3/TRBV12-4
j_call: TRBJ2-7
cdr3_nt: TGTGCCAGCAGTTTGGGTCTAGCGGGAGTATACGAGCAGTACTTC
cdr3_aa: CASSLGLAGVYEQYF

d_call: -
cdr3_length: 14
clone_size: -
v_call: TRBV7-2
j_call: TRBJ2-7
cdr3_nt: TGTGCCAGCAGCTTTTCCAGGCGAAGTCACGAGCAGTACTTC
cdr3_aa: CASSFSRRSHEQYF

d_call: TRBD2
cdr3_length: 16
clone_size: once
v_call: TRBV6-5
j_call: TRBJ2-4
cdr3_nt: TGTGCCAGCAGACAACAAGCGGGGGGGACCTACAATGAGCAGTACTTC
cdr3_aa: CASRQQAGGTYNEQYF

d_call: -
cdr3_length: 14
clone_size: -
v_call: TRBV6-5
j_call: TRBJ2-1
cdr3_nt: TGTGCCAGCAGTACGCCGGGACCGGTAAATGAGCAGTTCTTC
cdr3_aa: CASSTPGPVNEQFF

d_call: -
cdr3_length: 14
clone_size: many
v_call: TRBV7-2
j_call: TRBJ2-5
cdr3_nt: TGTGCCAGCAGCTTAGGCAGGTCCCAAGAGACCCAGTACTTC
cdr3_aa: CASSLGRSQETQYF

d_call: -
cdr3_length: 14
clone_size: few
v_call: TRBV27
j_call: TRBJ2-7
cdr3_nt: TGTGCCAGCAGTTTCACTCCCCTTCGCTACGAGCAGTACTTC
cdr3_aa: CASSFTPLRYEQYF

d_call: -
cdr3_length: 14
clone_size: few
v_call: TRBV4-3
j_call: TRBJ2-1
cdr3_nt: TGCGCCAGCAGCCAATCCGTCCGGGGCGATGAGCAGTTCTTC
cdr3_aa: CASSQSVRGDEQFF

d_call: -
cdr3_length: 13
clone_size: -
v_call: TRBV5-1
j_call: TRBJ2-1
cdr3_nt: TGCGCCAGCAGCTTGGCCGGGGGTACTGAGCAGTTCTTC
cdr3_aa: CASSLAGGTEQFF

d_call: -
cdr3_length: 13
clone_size: -
v_call: TRBV6-5
j_call: TRBJ2-3
cdr3_nt: TGTGCCAGCAGTCCCCACCTTCGCGATACGCAGTATTTT
cdr3_aa: CASSPHLRDTQYF

d_call: TRBD2
cdr3_length: 16
clone_size: -
v_call: TRBV9
j_call: TRBJ2-1
cdr3_nt: TGTGCCAGCAGCGTAGTACCAGCGGGGGGTTACAATGAGCAGTTCTTC
cdr3_aa: CASSVVPAGGYNEQFF

d_call: -
cdr3_length: 16
clone_size: few
v_call: TRBV7-2
j_call: TRBJ2-3
cdr3_nt: TGTGCCAGCAGCTTAGAGGGCGGACCTGGCACAGATACGCAGTATTTT
cdr3_aa: CASSLEGGPGTDTQYF

d_call: TRBD1
cdr3_length: 15
clone_size: -
v_call: TRBV7-2
j_call: TRBJ1-2
cdr3_nt: TGTGCCAGCAGCTTAGCGGGGACAGCGTACTATGGCTACACCTTC
cdr3_aa: CASSLAGTAYYGYTF

d_call: -
cdr3_length: 15
clone_size: few
v_call: TRBV4-1
j_call: TRBJ2-1
cdr3_nt: TGCGCCAGCAGCCCGGACAGTTTTGAGGGCAATGAGCAGTTCTTC
cdr3_aa: CASSPDSFEGNEQFF

d_call: -
cdr3_length: 15
clone_size: -
v_call: TRBV5-1
j_call: TRBJ2-7
cdr3_nt: TGCGCCAGCAGCTTGGCTCCGGAATCAACCTACGAGCAGTACTTC
cdr3_aa: CASSLAPESTYEQYF

d_call: -
cdr3_length: 13
clone_size: -
v_call: TRBV6-2/TRBV6-3
j_call: TRBJ1-2
cdr3_nt: TGTGCCAGCAGTCCCGAACGATTCTATGGCTACACCTTC
cdr3_aa: CASSPERFYGYTF

d_call: -
cdr3_length: 13
clone_size: once
v_call: TRBV7-9
j_call: TRBJ1-1
cdr3_nt: TGTGCCAGCAGCTCCCCCGGGCGGACTGAAGCTTTCTTT
cdr3_aa: CASSSPGRTEAFF

d_call: -
cdr3_length: 13
clone_size: -
v_call: TRBV27
j_call: TRBJ1-1
cdr3_nt: TGTGCCAGCAGTTTATCGGGGTACACTGAAGCTTTCTTT
cdr3_aa: CASSLSGYTEAFF

d_call: -
cdr3_length: 15
clone_size: -
v_call: TRBV20-1
j_call: TRBJ2-7
cdr3_nt: TGCAGTGCTAGAGATCCGCTTCAGGGTGTGCGCGAGCAGTACTTC
cdr3_aa: CSARDPLQGVREQYF

d_call: -
cdr3_length: 15
clone_size: once
v_call: TRBV11-1
j_call: TRBJ2-1
cdr3_nt: TGTGCCAGCAAACGCACCACAGGGAGTCGCAATGAGCAGTTCTTC
cdr3_aa: CASKRTTGSRNEQFF